This TCR beta chain was sequenced during a study of radiotherapy plus CTLA-4 blockade in lung cancer. TCRdb's table, derived via immunoSEQ multiplex PCR, lists solely in-frame clones and lacks some. The sample carries some 51,000 clones, roughly three quarters recorded once. With 2 bases removed from V and 3 bases from J, the gap between germline ends came to 6 bases. The CDR3 is made up of 13 amino acids. Germline V CDR1 and CDR2: PRHDT, FYEKMQ (reference sequence). Specimen: peripheral blood, collected from a patient treated with radiotherapy plus ipilimumab. The rearrangement joins TRBV13 to TRBJ2-3; D gene ambiguous. The sequence came from a human donor with non-small cell lung cancer who had a complete response to radiotherapy plus ipilimumab. CDR3 in DNA: TGTGCCAGCAGCTTAACAGCAACAGATACGCAGTATTTT. This codes for CASSLTATDTQYF.